Presented here are 26 T cell receptor beta chains from one specimen sequenced in a study of cytomegalovirus exposure and HLA in healthy donors. Use of 60 Vbeta and 13 Jbeta primers characterized the PCR. Using immunoSEQ multiplex PCR, the repertoire was profiled, and TCRdb retains in-frame clones only, with some absent. The sample records roughly 100,000 clones, 12% to 15% being singletons. The sequencing input was PBMCs. These receptors originate from a female donor in good health and CMV-seronegative.

V is TRBV12-5 and J is TRBJ1-4; no definite D call. Germline values: CDR1 LGHNT, CDR2 FRNRAP. The CDR3 has 12 residues. The ends were cut back, 8 bases at V and 1 base at J, with 5 bases in the middle. CDR3 in amino acids: CASLGTNEKLFF. CDR3 nucleotides: TGTGCTAGTCTCGGAACTAATGAAAAACTGTTTTTT.

This sequence joins TRBV4-3 and TRBJ2-7, with 9 bases identical to TRBD2. The germline V gene has CDR1 LGHNA and CDR2 YSLEER. With 0 bases clipped from V and 2 bases from J, the junction kept 5 bases outside the gene matches. CDR3 length equals 16 residues. The CDR3 here is CASSQEQTSGPYEQYF. The CDR3 DNA follows: TGCGCCAGCAGCCAAGAGCAGACTAGCGGACCCTACGAGCAGTACTTC.

The chain couples TRBV29-1 to TRBJ1-1; D unclear. This CDR3 contains 14 residues. V lost 7 bases to trimming and J lost 1 base, with 16 bases between them. Per the germline V gene, CDR1 is SQVTM and CDR2 is ANQGSEA. CDR3 sequence reads: CSAPPGVGNTEAFF. In DNA form, the CDR3 reads TGCAGCGCCCCTCCGGGAGTGGGGAACACTGAAGCTTTCTTT.

This clone was counted a few times. The chain couples TRBV18 to TRBJ2-7; D perhaps matches TRBD2 (6 bases). The V end lost 6 bases, the J end lost 2 bases, and 23 bases lay between the germline ends. The CDR3 totals 17 residues. In germline, CDR1 is KGHSH, CDR2 LQKENI. The CDR3 sequence is CASSSRGTLPVTYEQYF. CDR3 sequence (DNA): TGTGCCAGCTCCTCTCGGGGGACTCTACCTGTCACCTACGAGCAGTACTTC.

This clone turned up a few times. CDR3 sequence: CASSQTGSDTQYF. The CDR3 coding sequence is TGTGCCAGCAGTCAGACAGGGTCGGATACGCAGTATTTT. V usage is TRBV6-4 and J usage is TRBJ2-3; 7 bases agree with TRBD1. Germline loops: CDR1 MRHNA, CDR2 SNTAGT. The J segment lost 6 bases and the V segment lost 5 bases, leaving 5 bases of the junction unmatched. CDR3 length equals 13 residues.

V and J are TRBV30 and TRBJ1-2; the D is unclear. CDR1 and CDR2 from the germline V gene are GTSNPN and SVGIG (reference sequence). V was trimmed by 3 bases and J by 1 base, leaving 21 bases between them. This CDR3 contains 17 residues. Here the CDR3 DNA reads TGTGCCTGGAGACGTCTCGCTGATCTGAACTATAACTATGGCTACACCTTC. Translation gives CAWRRLADLNYNYGYTF.

The gene calls are TRBV7-2 and TRBJ2-2, with 10 nucleotides matching TRBD2. Trimming took 1 base from V and 3 from J; bases not matched to a gene: 2. Germline V lookup: CDR1 SGHTA, CDR2 FQGNSA. The CDR3 is made up of 16 amino acids. In DNA, the CDR3 is TGTGCCAGCAGCTTAGACAGCGGGGGGGACACCGGGGAGCTGTTTTTT. Protein product: CASSLDSGGDTGELFF.

The CDR3 protein is CASRGFGGGLYNEQFF. CDR3 coding DNA: TGTGCCAGCAGGGGGTTTGGAGGGGGACTATACAATGAGCAGTTCTTC. The V and J genes are TRBV27 and TRBJ2-1, with D perhaps matching TRBD2 (7 bases). The CDR3 extends over 16 amino acids. The germline V gene has CDR1 MNHEY and CDR2 SMNVEV (reference sequence). Trimming removed 6 bases at V and 4 bases at J, with 19 bases between.

This clone was counted between two and nine times. The gene calls are TRBV28 and TRBJ1-2; 11 nucleotides agree with TRBD1. Looked up from germline, CDR1 is MDHEN and CDR2 is SYDVKM. J lost 2 bases, V lost 3 bases, and 8 bases had no gene match. There are 17 residues in the CDR3. In DNA, the CDR3 is TGTGCCAGCAGTTTTATCCCGGGACAGGGGGTCAACTATGGCTACACCTTC. Translated, it gives CASSFIPGQGVNYGYTF.

The chain joins TRBV11-2 to TRBJ2-7; TRBD1 matches at 7 bases. Germline V gene sequence: CDR1 SGHAT, CDR2 FQNNGV. The CDR3 loop spans 13 amino acids. The V segment lost 5 bases and the J segment 4 bases; nucleotides outside the gene matches: 5. As DNA, the CDR3 is TGTGCCAGCAGCCCAACAGGGGTTTACGAGCAGTACTTC. Protein: CASSPTGVYEQYF.

The rearrangement links TRBV28 to TRBJ2-7, with 8 bases matching TRBD1. The CDR3 extends over 15 amino acids. Germline CDR1 MDHEN, CDR2 SYDVKM. Trimming at V came to 3 bases and at J to 2 bases, leaving 6 bases not matched to a gene. DNA of the CDR3: TGTGCCAGCAGTTTTCCCCGACAGGGGACCTACGAGCAGTACTTC. It specifies CASSFPRQGTYEQYF.

J is TRBJ1-1 and V is TRBV5-1; 10 bases fit TRBD1. The CDR3 runs 16 residues. Germline loops: CDR1 SGHRS, CDR2 YFSETQ. V was clipped by 5 bases and J by 4 bases; unmatched bases: 11. CDR3 coding DNA: TGCGCCAGCAGGTCCCCGGGACAGGGGATGGGCACTGAAGCTTTCTTT. Translating gives CASRSPGQGMGTEAFF.

This clone has more than one count but fewer than ten. The chain employs TRBV5-1 and TRBJ1-1, with TRBD1 identical over 7 bases. The CDR3 has 15 residues. CDR1 SGHRS and CDR2 YFSETQ come from the germline V gene. J was trimmed by 2 bases and V by 4 bases; bases with no gene match: 8. This CDR3 is CASSILTGRNTEAFF. DNA of the CDR3: TGCGCCAGCAGCATATTGACAGGGAGAAACACTGAAGCTTTCTTT. Full variable domain (remainder filled in from reference TRBV5-1 and TRBJ1-1): KAGVTQTPRYLIKTRGQQVTLSCSPISGHRSVSWYQQTPGQGLQFLFEYFSETQRNKGNFPGRFSGRQFSNSRSEMNVSTLELGDSALYLCASSILTGRNTEAFFGQGTRLTVV.

V and J are TRBV7-2 and TRBJ2-7; TRBD2 aligns across 8 bases. The trim removed 6 bases at V and 6 bases at J, leaving 16 bases unmatched. Germline V lookup: CDR1 SGHTA, CDR2 FQGNSA. The CDR3 loop spans 16 amino acids. The DNA of the CDR3 is TGTGCCAGCAGGACCTCATCCGGGACTAGAGGGGGCGAGCAGTACTTC. It codes for CASRTSSGTRGGEQYF.

The chain recombines TRBV19 with TRBJ1-3; D is perhaps TRBD1 (6 bases). The V end lost 5 bases, the J end lost 2 bases, and 13 bases lay between the germline ends. Germline V gene data show CDR1 as LNHDA and CDR2 as SQIVND (reference sequence). The CDR3 is 15 residues long. The CDR3 coding sequence is TGTGCCAGTAGTGAACCGGGACAAGCTGGAAACACCATATATTTT. Its protein product is CASSEPGQAGNTIYF. The full variable domain, in which reference TRBV19 and TRBJ1-3 provide the parts outside the CDR3, is DGGITQSPKYLFRKEGQNVTLSCEQNLNHDAMYWYRQDPGQGLRLIYYSQIVNDFQKGDIAEGYSVSREKKESFPLTVTSAQKNPTAFYLCASSEPGQAGNTIYFGEGSWLTVV.

V usage is TRBV29-1 and J usage is TRBJ2-7; D might be TRBD2 (5 bases). The CDR3 runs 11 residues. CDR1 is SQVTM and CDR2 is ANQGSEA in the germline V gene. The germline V and J ends were trimmed by 2 bases and 4 bases, with 6 bases remaining between them. CDR3 nucleotides: TGCAGCGTTGAAAGAGGGTACGAGCAGTACTTC. Translation gives CSVERGYEQYF.

The CDR3 sequence is CASSLAKTENTEAFF. The DNA for the CDR3 is TGTGCCAGCAGCTTAGCGAAAACAGAGAACACTGAAGCTTTCTTT. The rearrangement links TRBV7-9 to TRBJ1-1; D is uncertain. Germline assignment: CDR1 SEHNR and CDR2 FQNEAQ (reference sequence). Trimming stripped 0 bases from V and 1 base from J, with 9 bases between. There are 15 residues in the CDR3.

The gene calls are TRBV9 and TRBJ1-2, with D perhaps TRBD1 (5 bases). The germline V and J ends were trimmed by 0 bases and 5 bases, with 14 bases remaining between them. The length of the CDR3 is 15 residues. CDR1 is SGDLS, CDR2 YYNGEE, per germline. Here the CDR3 reads CASSVEGIETYGYTF. CDR3 bases: TGTGCCAGCAGCGTAGAGGGGATCGAGACTTATGGCTACACCTTC.

This clone was found a few times. V usage is TRBV5-8 and J usage is TRBJ1-1; no definite D call. There are 9 residues in the CDR3. The germline gives CDR1 SGHTS, CDR2 YDEGEE. Trimming took 3 bases from V and 11 from J, leaving 5 bases between them. CDR3 in DNA: TGTGCCAGCAGCTCGGTGGCTTTCTTT. It specifies CASSSVAFF.

As for this clone: The same CDR3 also results from other DNA sequences found in this sample. The rearrangement links TRBV4-3 to TRBJ2-3, with D perhaps matching TRBD1 (5 bases). Germline V CDR1 and CDR2: LGHNA, YSLEER. CDR3 length: 17 residues. V shed 0 bases and J shed 1 base, with 14 bases lying between them. CDR3 nucleotides: TGCGCCAGCAGCCAAGATGCCTTCCGGACACGCACAGATACGCAGTATTTT. It is translated as CASSQDAFRTRTDTQYF.

On this clone: The junction departs from the called germline gene at one end, perhaps through a read error. The gene calls are TRBV7-7 and TRBJ2-3; TRBD2 aligns across 13 bases. This CDR3 has 15 residues. CDR1 is SSHAT, CDR2 FNYEAQ, per germline (reference sequence). CDR3 sequence reads: CASSLGLAGTDTQYF. As DNA, the CDR3 is TGTGCTAGCAGTTTGGGACTAGCGGGAACAGATACGCAGTATTTT.

V and J are TRBV28 and TRBJ1-1, with D maybe TRBD1 (6 bases). Germline CDR1 is MDHEN and CDR2 is SYDVKM. Trimming cost V 2 bases and J 4 bases, with 14 bases left between them. The CDR3 covers 15 residues. Here the CDR3 DNA reads TGTGCCAGCAGTTTACCCCCCCAGGGGACCACTGAAGCTTTCTTT. It specifies CASSLPPQGTTEAFF. The whole variable domain, filled in from reference TRBV28 and TRBJ1-1, reads DVKVTQSSRYLVKRTGEKVFLECVQDMDHENMFWYRQDPGLGLRLIYFSYDVKMKEKGDIPEGYSVSREKKERFSLILESASTNQTSMYLCASSLPPQGTTEAFFGQGTRLTVV.

V gene TRBV28 combines with J gene TRBJ2-7; D is possibly TRBD2 (5 bases). This CDR3 has 14 residues. V shed 7 bases and J shed 5 bases, with 18 bases lying between them. Germline V gives CDR1 MDHEN, CDR2 SYDVKM. The CDR3 DNA follows: TGTGCCAGCAACCCTTTGGGGAGAGGCCACGAGCAGTACTTC. It codes for CASNPLGRGHEQYF.

The chain carries TRBV5-5 and TRBJ1-5; weak D call: TRBD1 (5 bases). The germline V gene has CDR1 SGHKS and CDR2 YYEKEE (reference sequence). The V end lost 1 base, the J end lost 6 bases, and 17 bases lay between the germline ends. The CDR3 totals 16 residues. The CDR3 sequence is CASSLLASGQGQPQHF. Here the CDR3 DNA reads TGTGCCAGCAGCTTGTTAGCTTCAGGGCAAGGTCAGCCCCAGCATTTT. Supplemented by reference TRBV5-5 and TRBJ1-5, the full variable domain reads DAGVTQSPTHLIKTRGQQVTLRCSPISGHKSVSWYQQVLGQGPQFIFQYYEKEERGRGNFPDRFSARQFPNYSSELNVNALLLGDSALYLCASSLLASGQGQPQHFGDGTRLSIL.

This clone was picked up a small number of times. This chain links TRBV28 with TRBJ2-5; 7 nucleotides line up with TRBD1. The J call may be faulty, since TRBJ2-7 better matches the DNA end. The germline CDR1 and CDR2 sequences are MDHEN and SYDVKM. There are 14 residues in the CDR3. The CDR3 is CASSRRATGNEQYF. The CDR3 nucleotides are TGTGCCAGCAGCCGCCGCGCGACAGGGAACGAGCAGTACTTC.

CDR3 coding DNA: TGCGCCAGCAGGGGACAGGGGGCAAACTACGAGCAGTACTTC. Its translation: CASRGQGANYEQYF. The rearrangement uses TRBV5-1 and TRBJ2-7; 12 nucleotides line up with TRBD1. V trimming: 5 bases; J trimming: 3 bases; junction bases outside the gene matches: 3. CDR1 and CDR2 from the germline V gene are SGHRS and YFSETQ. The CDR3 spans 14 residues.